Presented here are 9 T cell receptor beta chains from one specimen sequenced in a study of cytomegalovirus exposure and HLA in healthy donors. The PCR was carried out with 60 Vbeta primers and 13 Jbeta primers. The table came from immunoSEQ multiplex PCR; TCRdb's copy has only in-frame clones and leaves some out. This sample has roughly 130,000 clones, with 80% found just once. Input material: PBMCs. The receptors derive from a man aged 25-45 years in good health and CMV-seronegative.

This clone was observed a single time. The chain couples TRBV5-6 to TRBJ1-3; 8 positions agree with TRBD1. There are 17 residues in the CDR3. V shed 0 bases and J 4 bases; nucleotides not matched to a gene: 9. The germline V gene encodes CDR1 SGHDT and CDR2 YYEEEE. The CDR3 nucleotides are TGTGCCAGCAGCTTGGCCCCGGACAGGGTGTCAGGAAACACCATATATTTT. This encodes CASSLAPDRVSGNTIYF.

V and J are TRBV5-6 and TRBJ2-7; D may be TRBD2 (6 bases). Germline loops: CDR1 SGHDT, CDR2 YYEEEE. The germline V and J ends were trimmed by 0 bases and 0 bases, with 10 bases remaining between them. This CDR3 has 15 residues. The CDR3 protein is CASSLGARGSYEQYF. The CDR3, as DNA: TGTGCCAGCAGCTTGGGTGCGCGGGGCTCCTACGAGCAGTACTTC.

This clone was counted between two and nine times. V is TRBV5-4 and J is TRBJ2-7; maybe TRBD1 (6 bases). Germline loops: CDR1 SGHNT, CDR2 YYREEE (reference sequence). V shed 4 bases and J shed 6 bases, with 20 bases lying between them. This CDR3 is 15 amino acids long. The CDR3 sequence: CASSRRDNRLGEQYF. The DNA for the CDR3 is TGTGCCAGCAGCCGCCGGGACAACCGTCTGGGCGAGCAGTACTTC.

Turning to this clone: Sequence at one end of the junction differs from germline and may be a read error. This chain links TRBV6-1 with TRBJ2-2; D possibly corresponds to TRBD2 (5 bases). Germline loops: CDR1 MNHNS, CDR2 SASEGT. The CDR3 spans 14 residues. CDR3 DNA: TGTGCCAGCAGTCGAAGGGAGAACGCCGGGGAGCTGTTTTTT. Amino acids: CASSRRENAGELFF.

The chain recombines TRBV7-8 with TRBJ1-2, with 10 nucleotides matching TRBD1. V dropped 5 bases and J dropped 4; count of bases not matched to a gene: 13. Germline V CDR1 and CDR2: SGHVS, FQNEAQ. The CDR3 sequence is 17 residues long. Written as DNA, the CDR3 is TGTGCCAGCAGCCGGATGCGACCGGGACAGGGGACCTATGGCTACACCTTC. Translation: CASSRMRPGQGTYGYTF.

As regards this clone: The junction departs from germline at one end; a sequencing error may be responsible. The CDR3 DNA is TGTTCCAGCAGCCGACAGAACTACGAGCAGTACTTC. It yields the protein CSSSRQNYEQYF. V is TRBV7-9 and J is TRBJ2-7; weak D call: TRBD1 (5 bases). Germline CDR1 reads SEHNR; CDR2 reads FQNEAQ (reference sequence). There are 12 residues in the CDR3.

V usage is TRBV28 and J usage is TRBJ1-2; D remains ambiguous. Trimming removed 3 bases from V and 3 bases from J, with 11 bases in between. Per germline, CDR1 MDHEN and CDR2 SYDVKM. The CDR3 contains 14 residues. The CDR3 loop is CASSFGDLDYGYTF. For the CDR3, the DNA is TGTGCCAGCAGTTTCGGGGATTTAGACTATGGCTACACCTTC.

This clone has only one observation. The chain employs TRBV27 and TRBJ2-3; the D gene is possibly TRBD2 (5 bases). Trimming pared 3 bases from V and 3 bases from J, leaving 13 bases between. CDR3 length equals 15 residues. From germline, CDR1 is MNHEY and CDR2 SMNVEV (reference sequence). The CDR3 DNA is TGTGCCAGCAGTTTCGTCGGGGTGGGGACAGATACGCAGTATTTT. This gives the protein CASSFVGVGTDTQYF.

The gene calls are TRBV14 and TRBJ2-5; TRBD1 is a possible D gene (6 bases). The germline V gene encodes CDR1 SGHDN and CDR2 FVKESK. The CDR3 sequence is 16 residues long. Trimming shortened V by 2 bases and J by 5 bases, and 18 bases separated the two germline ends. The CDR3: CASSQTQGAPIETQYF. The CDR3 DNA follows: TGTGCCAGCAGCCAAACACAGGGAGCCCCAATCGAGACCCAGTACTTC.